These 20 T cell receptor beta chains were sequenced from one sample in a study of shared T cell receptors in the human thymus. Profiling relied on immunoSEQ multiplex PCR, and the TCRdb table lists in-frame clones only, not all of them. Here the sample spans about 540,000 clones, 70% to 80% being singletons. The same data also went into a second study, on human thymus T cells.

Sequenced sample: thymocytes. The source of these receptors is a boy under two years old with a congenital heart defect.

CDR3 in amino acids: CASSPDPSGNVYEQYF. The DNA for the CDR3 is TGTGCCAGCAGTCCCGACCCTAGCGGGAACGTCTACGAGCAGTACTTC. This chain uses TRBV27 with TRBJ2-7; 9 positions agree with TRBD2. The CDR3 is made up of 16 amino acids. V lost 5 bases, J lost 3 bases, and 11 bases stayed unmatched. The germline V gene encodes CDR1 MNHEY and CDR2 SMNVEV (reference sequence).

The rearrangement joins TRBV6-5 to TRBJ1-5; a possible D gene is TRBD1 (5 bases). Germline assignment: CDR1 MNHEY and CDR2 SVGAGI. The ends were cut back, 6 bases at V and 7 bases at J, with 16 bases in the middle. The CDR3 length is 14 residues. As DNA, the CDR3 is TGTGCCAGCAGCCCCTCAGGGTCCATACAGCCCCAGCATTTT. It specifies CASSPSGSIQPQHF.

In its sample, this clone was seen a few times. The gene calls are TRBV9 and TRBJ2-1; 9 bases are a match to TRBD2. Trimming at V came to 4 bases and at J to 0 bases, leaving 17 bases not matched to a gene. Germline CDR1 is SGDLS and CDR2 is YYNGEE. The CDR3 contains 20 residues. For the CDR3, the DNA is TGTGCCAGCAGCACGGGCTTGAGGCTAGCGGGACCCCCCTCCTACAATGAGCAGTTCTTC. Its protein is CASSTGLRLAGPPSYNEQFF.

This sequence joins TRBV5-6 and TRBJ1-4, with 9 bases identical to TRBD1. The CDR3 spans 17 residues. CDR1 SGHDT and CDR2 YYEEEE come from the germline V gene. V lost 3 bases and J lost 0; bases outside the gene matches: 6. The CDR3 region is CASSYRDRASTNEKLFF. CDR3 in DNA: TGTGCCAGCAGCTACCGGGACAGGGCATCAACTAATGAAAAACTGTTTTTT.

The chain links TRBV5-6 to TRBJ1-2; 8 bases are a match to TRBD1. Germline V CDR1 and CDR2: SGHDT, YYEEEE. Losses at the gene ends were 6 bases for V and 5 bases for J; bases not matched to a gene: 6. The CDR3 runs to 13 residues. CDR3 amino acids: CASKHRGSYGYTF. In DNA form, the CDR3 reads TGTGCCAGCAAGCACAGGGGGTCATATGGCTACACCTTC.

The chain employs TRBV19 and TRBJ1-1; TRBD1 is a possible D gene (6 bases). Between the trimmed V and J ends, which lost 1 base and 1 base, there was a span of 10 bases. The CDR3 sequence is 15 residues long. Per the germline V gene, CDR1 is LNHDA and CDR2 is SQIVND (reference sequence). Written as DNA, the CDR3 is TGTGCCAGTAGTATAGCGGGAGGGGGGAACACTGAAGCTTTCTTT. Translation gives CASSIAGGGNTEAFF. Combining the CDR3 with reference TRBV19 and TRBJ1-1 gives the whole variable domain DGGITQSPKYLFRKEGQNVTLSCEQNLNHDAMYWYRQDPGQGLRLIYYSQIVNDFQKGDIAEGYSVSREKKESFPLTVTSAQKNPTAFYLCASSIAGGGNTEAFFGQGTRLTVV.

This sequence joins TRBV27 and TRBJ2-1; 10 nucleotides agree with TRBD2. Germline lookup yields CDR1 MNHEY and CDR2 SMNVEV (reference sequence). This CDR3 region has 15 residues. The J segment lost 10 bases and the V segment lost 0 bases, leaving 6 bases of the junction unmatched. CDR3: CASSLSLAGLVEQFF. CDR3 nucleotide sequence: TGTGCCAGCAGTTTATCACTAGCGGGACTTGTAGAGCAGTTCTTC.

The chain uses TRBV4-3 and TRBJ1-2; 7 bases agree with TRBD1. This CDR3 region has 16 residues. The junction had 12 bases not matched to a gene; V was cut back by 4 bases and J by 4 bases. Germline loops: CDR1 LGHNA, CDR2 YSLEER. The CDR3 reads CASSPLRGDCVYGYTF. The CDR3 DNA follows: TGCGCCAGCAGCCCCCTCAGGGGGGACTGCGTCTATGGCTACACCTTC.

This chain links TRBV21-1 with TRBJ1-2; the table's TRBD1 call for D was not verified on the DNA. TRBV21-1 is listed as a pseudogene. The CDR3 loop spans 14 amino acids. CDR3 region: CASSKWDRVGGYTF. The CDR3 DNA reads as TGTGCCAGCAGCAAATGGGACAGGGTGGGGGGCTACACCTTC.

A single count supports this clone. The chain is built from TRBV5-1 and TRBJ1-1; TRBD1 is a possible D gene (6 bases). CDR1 is SGHRS and CDR2 is YFSETQ in the germline V gene. The CDR3 has 15 amino acids. V was clipped by 0 bases and J by 2 bases, with 11 bases between them. The CDR3 sequence: CASSLVPGANTEAFF. The CDR3 DNA reads TGCGCCAGCAGCTTGGTCCCAGGGGCCAACACTGAAGCTTTCTTT.

The rearrangement uses TRBV19 and TRBJ1-1; no firm D call. Germline V gene sequence: CDR1 LNHDA, CDR2 SQIVND (reference sequence). V was clipped by 6 bases and J by 6 bases, with 14 bases between them. CDR3 length: 13 residues. The CDR3 spells CASRSSFGAEAFF. In DNA form, the CDR3 reads TGTGCCAGTAGATCCTCGTTCGGAGCTGAAGCTTTCTTT.

The rearrangement uses TRBV4-3 and TRBJ1-5, with D perhaps matching TRBD1 (6 bases). This CDR3 is 15 amino acids long. V lost 2 bases and J lost 7, with 15 bases in between. Germline V lookup: CDR1 LGHNA, CDR2 YSLEER. For the CDR3, the DNA is TGCGCCAGCAGCCAACAGGCGGGGGGCGGGCAGCCCCAGCATTTT. Translation gives CASSQQAGGGQPQHF.

V is TRBV18 and J is TRBJ1-3, with D maybe TRBD1 (5 bases). Trimming cost V 3 bases and J 3 bases, with 9 bases left between them. The CDR3 totals 14 residues. Germline assignment: CDR1 KGHSH and CDR2 LQKENI. The CDR3 region is CASSPRDGGNTIYF. The CDR3 DNA is TGTGCCAGCTCACCCAGGGATGGTGGAAACACCATATATTTT.

In DNA form, the CDR3 reads TGTGCCAGCAGGAGCGGGAGTAGGTCCTACAATGAGCAGTTCTTC. Its protein is CASRSGSRSYNEQFF. V gene TRBV6-1 combines with J gene TRBJ2-1, with 8 bases aligning to TRBD2. This CDR3 comprises 15 residues. V lost 6 bases to trimming and J lost 1 base; unmatched junction nucleotides: 5. CDR1 is MNHNS and CDR2 is SASEGT in the germline V gene.

The chain links TRBV16 to TRBJ2-7; D possibly corresponds to TRBD2 (7 bases). Trimming took off 0 bases at V and 6 bases at J, with 30 bases between the two ends. CDR1 is KGHSY and CDR2 is FQNENV in the germline V gene. The CDR3 has 20 residues. In nucleotides, the CDR3 is TGTGCCAGCAGCCAATCGGGGTCGGGGCGGGGGCCCGGGAAACTACGCGAGCAGTACTTC. Translation: CASSQSGSGRGPGKLREQYF.

The chain combines TRBV7-9 with TRBJ2-7, with 10 nucleotides matching TRBD1. Trimming removed 3 bases from V and 2 bases from J; junction bases left unmatched: 7. Germline CDR1 reads SEHNR; CDR2 reads FQNEAQ (reference sequence). The CDR3 covers 16 residues. The CDR3 region has the DNA TGTGCCAGCAGCTTCCCCCGGGACAGGGGCCCCTACGAGCAGTACTTC. Amino acid sequence: CASSFPRDRGPYEQYF.

V is TRBV13 and J is TRBJ2-1; a possible D gene is TRBD1 (5 bases). The CDR3 has 15 residues. V lost 0 bases and J 5 bases, leaving 11 bases between the germline ends. Germline loops: CDR1 PRHDT, CDR2 FYEKMQ (reference sequence). The CDR3 coding sequence is TGTGCCAGCAGCTTAGGTTACAGGTTAGACAATGAGCAGTTCTTC. Amino acids: CASSLGYRLDNEQFF.

This chain joins TRBV6-1 and TRBJ1-2; TRBD1 might be the D (6 bases). The V gene lost 0 bases and the J gene lost 4 bases, with 9 bases spanning the gap. Germline V gene sequence: CDR1 MNHNS, CDR2 SASEGT. This CDR3 has 14 residues. CDR3 residues: CASSEAEDSYGYTF. As DNA, the CDR3 is TGTGCCAGCAGTGAAGCGGAGGACAGCTATGGCTACACCTTC.

The CDR3 DNA is TGCGCCAGCAGCCAAGGGCCTAGCGGGAGCTACGAGCAGTACTTC. This translates into CASSQGPSGSYEQYF. The gene calls are TRBV4-1 and TRBJ2-7; the match to TRBD2 covers 10 bases. With 1 base clipped from V and 3 bases from J, the junction kept 3 bases outside the gene matches. Germline-derived CDR1 and CDR2 are MGHRA and YSYEKL. The CDR3 extends over 15 amino acids.

To note about this clone: Other DNA sequences from this sample encode an identical CDR3 as well. This sequence joins TRBV30 and TRBJ2-1; 10 bases line up with TRBD2. The CDR3 has 15 residues. CDR1 and CDR2 (germline): GTSNPN, SVGIG (reference sequence). CDR3 in amino acids: CASGSGRARYNEQFF. The CDR3 nucleotides read TGTGCATCAGGAAGCGGGAGGGCCCGGTACAATGAGCAGTTCTTC.